This T cell receptor beta chain was recovered during a study of prognosis after radiotherapy for stage I lung cancer. General study points: Reportedly, patients with and without metastases differed in TRBV and TRBJ gene usage. Nobody established whether the expanded TCR clones were specific to the tumor.

J lost 4 bases, V lost 0 bases, and 1 base had no gene match. The length of the CDR3 is 14 residues. Looked up from germline, CDR1 is GTSNPN and CDR2 is SVGIG (reference sequence). Patients were uniformly node-negative by CT and PET/CT and had received no prior chemotherapy or radiotherapy, with no other malignancies. CDR3 of TCR beta was amplified from genomic DNA via a two-round multiplex PCR. Primers were specific to each TRBV and TRBJ gene in first-round PCR. TCRdb processed the multiplex PCR reads anew with MiXCR; each CDR3 protein has one entry. Of 20,000 to 25,000 distinct CDR3 sequences listed, roughly 37% were seen once; the top ten hold approximately 50%. Points on this clonotype: What it recognizes is unknown.

The source material was PBMCs, sampled before or after stereotactic body radiation therapy (not recorded which). The clonotype originates from a donor at least 50 years old with non-small cell lung cancer. V and J are TRBV30 and TRBJ1-5; the match to TRBD1 covers 9 bases. The CDR3 region is CAWSVDRGNQPQHF. CDR3 DNA sequence: TGTGCCTGGAGTGTGGACAGGGGAAATCAGCCCCAGCATTTT.